The next 10 T cell receptor beta chains were all read from a single sample in a study of beta chain features in type 1 diabetes. Expressed TCRB transcripts were sequenced because the isolated RNA had all been reverse transcribed beforehand. TCRdb keeps only in-frame clones here, not all; method: immunoSEQ multiplex PCR. Of over 350,000 clones in the sample, around 16% are singletons; the top ten hold approximately 0.019%. Material for sequencing was naive CD4+ T cells from blood. The receptors were sampled from a woman in her late teens or twenties in good health.

The sample holds a few counts of this clone. The gene calls are TRBV30 and TRBJ2-1, with D perhaps TRBD2 (6 bases). Germline lookup yields CDR1 GTSNPN and CDR2 SVGIG (reference sequence). V lost 3 bases and J lost 0, with 18 bases in between. The CDR3 has 17 residues. As DNA, the CDR3 is TGTGCCTGGAGAAAGTTGGTCGCGGGGAGCTCCTACAATGAGCAGTTCTTC. Its protein product is CAWRKLVAGSSYNEQFF.

On this clone: Sequence at one end of the junction differs from germline and may be a read error. V usage is TRBV18 and J usage is TRBJ1-5; maybe TRBD1 (6 bases). The CDR3 extends over 13 amino acids. CDR1 KGHSH and CDR2 LQKENI come from the germline V gene. The CDR3 region is CASSPLQGSGSNF. In DNA form, the CDR3 reads TGTGCCAGCTCACCACTCCAGGGGTCAGGGTCGAATTTT.

The V and J genes are TRBV18 and TRBJ2-1, with TRBD1 identical over 8 bases. Germline CDR1 is KGHSH and CDR2 is LQKENI. The CDR3 consists of 16 residues. The ends lost 5 bases at V and 6 bases at J; junction bases unmatched: 12. The CDR3 is CASSYGGQGAFNEQFF. CDR3 DNA: TGTGCCAGCTCATACGGCGGGCAGGGGGCTTTCAATGAGCAGTTCTTC. Variable domain in full (rest from reference TRBV18 and TRBJ2-1): NAGVMQNPRHLVRRRGQEARLRCSPMKGHSHVYWYRQLPEEGLKFMVYLQKENIIDESGMPKERFSAEFPKEGPSILRIQQVVRGDSAAYFCASSYGGQGAFNEQFFGPGTRLTVL.

As DNA, the CDR3 is TGTGCCACCAGCACTGACAGGGGGACCTATGGCTACACCTTC. Translated, it gives CATSTDRGTYGYTF. The chain combines TRBV15 with TRBJ1-2, with 9 bases fitting TRBD1. With V trimmed by 4 bases and J by 4 bases, 4 bases remained unmatched. The germline gives CDR1 LNHNV, CDR2 YYDKDF (reference sequence). The CDR3 loop spans 14 amino acids.

This clone has only a few counts. The chain is built from TRBV13 and TRBJ2-1, with 8 bases identical to TRBD2. The CDR3 consists of 18 residues. The germline CDR1 and CDR2 sequences are PRHDT and FYEKMQ (reference sequence). Trimming took 5 bases from V and 6 from J; bases not matched to a gene: 18. The CDR3 DNA is TGTGCCAGCAGCCCCCGACTAACAGCGGGAGCTCTTGGCAATGAGCAGTTCTTC. This codes for CASSPRLTAGALGNEQFF.

The V and J genes are TRBV6-5 and TRBJ2-7; 8 bases match TRBD2. CDR1 is MNHEY, CDR2 SVGAGI, per germline. The CDR3 is 15 amino acids. Trimming took 8 bases from V and 2 from J; bases not matched to a gene: 11. Here the CDR3 reads CASLTLADPTYEQYF. In nucleotides, the CDR3 is TGTGCCAGCTTGACACTAGCGGACCCCACCTACGAGCAGTACTTC.

The chain has TRBV9 and TRBJ1-3; D gene ambiguous. The CDR3 runs 16 residues. The ends were cut back, 0 bases at V and 2 bases at J, with 12 bases in the middle. Germline CDR1 is SGDLS and CDR2 is YYNGEE. CDR3 region: CASSVDLGRAGNTIYF. The CDR3 region has the DNA TGTGCCAGCAGCGTAGACCTGGGGAGAGCTGGAAACACCATATATTTT.

This clone was picked up a small number of times. CDR3 sequence (DNA): TGCGCCAGCAGCTTGGTGGCGGGAGCTGGCTACAATGAGCAGTTCTTC. Amino acid sequence: CASSLVAGAGYNEQFF. The genes are TRBV5-1 and TRBJ2-1, with TRBD2 matching 7 bases. The ends lost 0 bases at V and 3 bases at J; junction bases unmatched: 6. CDR1 is SGHRS and CDR2 is YFSETQ in the germline V gene. The CDR3 spans 16 residues.

The CDR3 region has the DNA TGTGCCTGGGCCCCCGGGACAGTTCTTTCTCCCGTCAACACCGGGGAGCTGTTTTTT. Translation: CAWAPGTVLSPVNTGELFF. The rearrangement joins TRBV30 to TRBJ2-2, with 7 nucleotides matching TRBD1. V lost 5 bases to trimming and J lost 2 bases; unmatched junction nucleotides: 20. Looked up from germline, CDR1 is GTSNPN and CDR2 is SVGIG (reference sequence). The CDR3 is 19 residues long.

The chain combines TRBV20-1 with TRBJ2-7, with TRBD2 matching 7 bases. Germline CDR1 and CDR2: DFQATT and SNEGSKA (reference sequence). V was pared by 7 bases and J by 3 bases, with 3 bases of the junction left unmatched. CDR3 length: 11 residues. CDR3 loop: CSVASGYEQYF. DNA of the CDR3: TGCAGTGTGGCTAGCGGCTACGAGCAGTACTTC.